This section outlines one T cell receptor beta chain sequence together with its context. The data belong to a study of blood T cell repertoires in COVID-19. Study-wide context: Some COVID-19 samples were acute and others convalescent; all came from the United States, Italy and Spain. Nucleic acid was either cDNA or gDNA, and it came from T cells, B-cell-depleted T cells, or PBMCs.

V shed 7 bases and J shed 2 bases, with 11 bases lying between them. Germline V gene sequence: CDR1 SNHLY, CDR2 FYNNEI. The CDR3 is 13 amino acids. Seattle patient enrollment occurred during active infection, with longitudinal follow-up thereafter. Original handling: By means of reference gene primer amplification, nucleated cell counts were estimated. Data came from immunoSEQ multiplex PCR; TCRdb stores just in-frame clones and leaves some out. V, J and clone size derive from that table, while D and trimming were established from the DNA sequence. Of about 150,000 clones in the sample, about 85% were seen once.

The origin of this receptor is a woman in her sixties with COVID-19, enrolled during active disease. The rearrangement joins TRBV2 to TRBJ2-5, with D possibly matching TRBD2 (6 bases). Sequenced sample: peripheral blood. The CDR3 loop is CASISGPQETQYF. The CDR3 nucleotides read TGTGCCAGCATCAGCGGGCCTCAAGAGACCCAGTACTTC.